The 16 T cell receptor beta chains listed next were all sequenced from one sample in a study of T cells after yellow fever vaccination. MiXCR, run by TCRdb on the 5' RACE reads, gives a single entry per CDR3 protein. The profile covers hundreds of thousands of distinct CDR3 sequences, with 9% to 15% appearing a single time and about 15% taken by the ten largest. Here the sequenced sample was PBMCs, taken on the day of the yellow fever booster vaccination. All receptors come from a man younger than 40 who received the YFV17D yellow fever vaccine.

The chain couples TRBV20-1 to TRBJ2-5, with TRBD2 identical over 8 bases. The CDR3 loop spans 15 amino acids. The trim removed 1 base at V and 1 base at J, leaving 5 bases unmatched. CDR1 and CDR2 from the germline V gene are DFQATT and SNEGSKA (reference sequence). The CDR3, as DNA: TGCAGTGCTAGAGGAATAGCGGGGATCCAAGAGACCCAGTACTTC. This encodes CSARGIAGIQETQYF.

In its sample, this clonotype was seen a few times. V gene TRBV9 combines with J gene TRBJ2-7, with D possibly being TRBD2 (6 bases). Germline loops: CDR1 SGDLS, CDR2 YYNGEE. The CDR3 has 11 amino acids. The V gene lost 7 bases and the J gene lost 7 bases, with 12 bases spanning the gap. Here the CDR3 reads CASGRAGEQYF. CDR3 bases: TGTGCCAGCGGACGCGCGGGGGAGCAGTACTTC.

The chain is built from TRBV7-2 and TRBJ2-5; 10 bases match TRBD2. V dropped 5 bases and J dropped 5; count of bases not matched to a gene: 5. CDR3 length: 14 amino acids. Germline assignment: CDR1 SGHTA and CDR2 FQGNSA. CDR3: CASSLSGGVETQYF. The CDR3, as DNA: TGTGCCAGCAGCCTGAGCGGGGGGGTGGAGACCCAGTACTTC.

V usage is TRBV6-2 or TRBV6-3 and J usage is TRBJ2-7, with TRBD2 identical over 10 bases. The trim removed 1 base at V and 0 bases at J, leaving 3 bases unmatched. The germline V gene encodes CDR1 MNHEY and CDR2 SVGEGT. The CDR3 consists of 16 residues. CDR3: CASSYYPSGSSYEQYF. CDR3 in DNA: TGTGCCAGCAGTTACTATCCTAGCGGGAGCTCCTACGAGCAGTACTTC.

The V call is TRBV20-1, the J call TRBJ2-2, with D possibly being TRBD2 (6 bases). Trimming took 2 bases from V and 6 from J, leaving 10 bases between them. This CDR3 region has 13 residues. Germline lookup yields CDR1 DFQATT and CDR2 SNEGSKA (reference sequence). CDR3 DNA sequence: TGCAGTGCTAGATCCCGGGAGCCCGGGGAGCTGTTTTTT. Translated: CSARSREPGELFF.

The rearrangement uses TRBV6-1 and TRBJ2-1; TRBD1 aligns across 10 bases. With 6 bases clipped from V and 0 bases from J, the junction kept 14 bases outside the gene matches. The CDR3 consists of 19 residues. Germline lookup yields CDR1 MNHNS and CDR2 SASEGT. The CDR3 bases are TGTGCCAGCAGCGGGATGGGACAGGGGACTACAAGCTCCTACAATGAGCAGTTCTTC. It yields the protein CASSGMGQGTTSSYNEQFF.

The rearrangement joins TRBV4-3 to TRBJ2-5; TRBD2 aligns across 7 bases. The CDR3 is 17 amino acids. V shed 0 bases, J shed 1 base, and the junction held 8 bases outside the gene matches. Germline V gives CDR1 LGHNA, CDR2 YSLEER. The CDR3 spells CASSQDLREALQETQYF. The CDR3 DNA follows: TGCGCCAGCAGCCAAGATCTACGGGAGGCCCTCCAAGAGACCCAGTACTTC.

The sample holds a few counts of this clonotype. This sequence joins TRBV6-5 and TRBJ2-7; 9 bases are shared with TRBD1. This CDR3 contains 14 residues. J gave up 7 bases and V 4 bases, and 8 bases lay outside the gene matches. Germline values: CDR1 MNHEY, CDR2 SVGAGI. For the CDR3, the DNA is TGTGCCAGCAGTTCTACTCCGACAGGGGGGGAGCAGTACTTC. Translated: CASSSTPTGGEQYF.

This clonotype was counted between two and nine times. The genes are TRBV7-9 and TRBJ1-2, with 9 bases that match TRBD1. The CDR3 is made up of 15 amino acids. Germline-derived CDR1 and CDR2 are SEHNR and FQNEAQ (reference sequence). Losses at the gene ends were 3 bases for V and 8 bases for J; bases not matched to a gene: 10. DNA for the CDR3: TGTGCCAGCAGCTTGACGGGACAGGGCTTGGGAGGCTACACCTTC. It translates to CASSLTGQGLGGYTF.

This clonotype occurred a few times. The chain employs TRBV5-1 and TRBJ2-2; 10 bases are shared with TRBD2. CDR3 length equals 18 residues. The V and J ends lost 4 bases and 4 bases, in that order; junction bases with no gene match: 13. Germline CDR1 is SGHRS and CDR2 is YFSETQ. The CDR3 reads CASSAIAGGRPGTGELFF. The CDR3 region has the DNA TGCGCCAGCAGCGCAATAGCGGGAGGACGCCCGGGCACCGGGGAGCTGTTTTTT.

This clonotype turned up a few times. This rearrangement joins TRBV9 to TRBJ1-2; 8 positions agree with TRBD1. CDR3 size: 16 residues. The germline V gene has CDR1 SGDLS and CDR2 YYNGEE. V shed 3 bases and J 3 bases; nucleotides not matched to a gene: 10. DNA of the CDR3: TGTGCCAGCAGCGGACAAAACAGGGGGGGGCACTATGGCTACACCTTC. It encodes CASSGQNRGGHYGYTF.

The CDR3 nucleotides read TGTGCCAGTAGTATGGAGGGCTTGGAGACCCAGTACTTC. The encoded protein is CASSMEGLETQYF. V is TRBV19 and J is TRBJ2-5, with D maybe TRBD2 (6 bases). The CDR3 consists of 13 residues. Trimming took 3 bases from V and 5 from J, leaving 10 bases between them. CDR1 LNHDA and CDR2 SQIVND come from the germline V gene (reference sequence).

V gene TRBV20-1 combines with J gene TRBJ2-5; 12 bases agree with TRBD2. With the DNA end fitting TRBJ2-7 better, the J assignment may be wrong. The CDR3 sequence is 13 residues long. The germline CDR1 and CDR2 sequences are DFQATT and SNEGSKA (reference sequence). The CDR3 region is CSASSGRGDEQYF. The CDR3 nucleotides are TGCAGTGCTTCTAGCGGGAGGGGGGACGAGCAGTACTTC.

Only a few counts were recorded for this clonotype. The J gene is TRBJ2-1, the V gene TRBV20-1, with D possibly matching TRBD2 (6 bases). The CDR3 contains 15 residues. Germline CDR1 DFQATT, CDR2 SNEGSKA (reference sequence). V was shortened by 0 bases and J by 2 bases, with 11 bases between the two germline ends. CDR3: CSARDKAGPYNEQFF. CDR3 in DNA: TGCAGTGCTAGAGATAAGGCGGGGCCCTACAATGAGCAGTTCTTC.

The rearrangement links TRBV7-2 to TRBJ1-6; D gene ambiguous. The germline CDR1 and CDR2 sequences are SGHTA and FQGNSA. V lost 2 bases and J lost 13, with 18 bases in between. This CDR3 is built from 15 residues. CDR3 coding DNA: TGTGCCAGCAGCTTACGGGCGGACCGAGGGTCGCCCCTCCACTTT. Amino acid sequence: CASSLRADRGSPLHF.

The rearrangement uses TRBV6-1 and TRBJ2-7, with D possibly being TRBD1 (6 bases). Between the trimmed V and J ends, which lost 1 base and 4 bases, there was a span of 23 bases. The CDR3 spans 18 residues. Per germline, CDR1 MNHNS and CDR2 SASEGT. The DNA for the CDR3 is TGTGCCAGCAGTGAAGGCAGGGGCCCGGGCAGGGCGTTGTACGAGCAGTACTTC. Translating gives CASSEGRGPGRALYEQYF.